The subject of this entry is one TCR beta chain. The data were taken from a study of shared clonotypes between healthy human individuals. The V and J ends lost 5 bases and 6 bases, in that order; junction bases with no gene match: 4. CDR1 GTSNPN and CDR2 SVGIG come from the germline V gene (reference sequence). This CDR3 is 13 amino acids long. This table comes from immunoSEQ multiplex PCR, and its TCRdb copy is limited to in-frame clones, with some not included. The sample comprises some 500,000 clones, 90% to 97% of which are singletons, and nearly 0.065% rests with the top ten. The V gene is TRBV30, the J gene TRBJ2-7, with TRBD2 identical over 13 bases. Sequencing was done on a sample of naive CD4+ T cells sorted from blood. The subset denotes: CD45RA+ positively selected. The clonotype was recovered from a woman under 40 in good health. As DNA, the CDR3 is TGTGCCTGGGGACTAGCGGGAGATAGCGAGCAGTACTTC. Translated, it gives CAWGLAGDSEQYF.